The subject of this entry is one T cell receptor (beta chain). Trimming removed 3 bases from V and 8 bases from J, with 14 bases in between. The CDR3 spans 14 residues. Germline CDR1 SGHRS, CDR2 YFSETQ. This entry is derived from a study of control samples from healthy donors and cancer patients. The repertoire was sequenced with immunoSEQ multiplex PCR; TCRdb's copy has only in-frame clones and lacks some. The sample includes 78,000 or so clones, about 88% of them seen just once. The sequenced sample consisted of blood. This sequence originates from a woman between 45 and 65 years old in good health. The J gene is TRBJ1-4, the V gene TRBV5-1; a weak D match, TRBD1 (5 bases). The CDR3 DNA sequence: TGCGCCAGCAGCTGGGAAACAGGACAAGAAAAACTGTTTTTT. Protein product: CASSWETGQEKLFF. Based on the CDR3 plus reference TRBV5-1 and TRBJ1-4, the full variable domain is KAGVTQTPRYLIKTRGQQVTLSCSPISGHRSVSWYQQTPGQGLQFLFEYFSETQRNKGNFPGRFSGRQFSNSRSEMNVSTLELGDSALYLCASSWETGQEKLFFGSGTQLSVL.